This T cell receptor beta chain was sequenced during a study of blood T cell repertoires in COVID-19. Study summary: Acute and convalescent COVID-19 samples came from the United States, Italy and Spain. In each case, the material was cDNA or gDNA derived from T cells, B-cell-depleted T cells, or PBMCs.

The authors' processing: Reference gene primer amplification yielded estimated nucleated cell counts. TCRdb keeps only in-frame clones here, not all; method: immunoSEQ multiplex PCR. The V and J calls and clone size were taken over from that table, and D and trimming were inferred from the DNA. The sample has about 13,000 clones; around 83% are singletons. Per germline, CDR1 LNHDA and CDR2 SQIVND (reference sequence). After removal of 6 bases from V and 12 bases from J, the junction contained 8 bases not matched to a gene. The CDR3 covers 12 residues. The clonotype originates from a man aged 35-49 years with active or convalescent COVID-19. The V and J genes are TRBV19 and TRBJ2-1; 7 bases match TRBD1. Sequenced sample: peripheral blood. CDR3 in amino acids: CASSVLQGTQFF. DNA of the CDR3: TGTGCCAGTAGCGTCCTACAGGGGACGCAGTTCTTC.